Each of the 23 T cell receptor beta chains below was sequenced from the same sample in a study of CD8+ T cells in alopecia areata. Extracted RNA was reverse transcribed, and the resulting cDNA served as sequencing template. Measured with immunoSEQ multiplex PCR; TCRdb has only the in-frame clones, and not every one. This table holds 140,000 or so clones, more than 55% found once. Sequenced input: CD8+ T cells sorted from blood. The receptors come from a human donor in good health.

This clone was observed a few times. The rearrangement links TRBV27 to TRBJ2-2, with a possible D match to TRBD1 (6 bases). Per germline, CDR1 MNHEY and CDR2 SMNVEV (reference sequence). There are 14 residues in the CDR3. V lost 3 bases, J lost 11 bases, and 16 bases lay in between. The CDR3 DNA reads as TGTGCCAGCAGTTTGGACAGAGCCAGGGGAGAGCTGTTTTTT. Translation: CASSLDRARGELFF.

The V gene is TRBV9, the J gene TRBJ2-5; 8 positions match TRBD2. The CDR3 length is 16 residues. CDR1 and CDR2 (germline): SGDLS, YYNGEE. V lost 4 bases, J lost 1 base, and 9 bases stayed unmatched. The CDR3, as DNA: TGTGCCAGCAGCCCCTCGGGCGGGAGGCCCCAAGAGACCCAGTACTTC. This sequence encodes CASSPSGGRPQETQYF.

This chain joins TRBV5-1 and TRBJ2-1; D is unclear. Looked up from germline, CDR1 is SGHRS and CDR2 is YFSETQ. The CDR3 sequence is 15 residues long. Trimming took 4 bases from V and 4 from J, leaving 15 bases between them. The CDR3 region is CASSAASSLYNEQFF. The CDR3 bases are TGCGCCAGCAGCGCTGCTAGTTCCCTTTACAATGAGCAGTTCTTC.

This clone was counted once. The rearrangement uses TRBV9 and TRBJ2-1, with D possibly being TRBD2 (5 bases). This CDR3 has 17 residues. Germline CDR1 is SGDLS and CDR2 is YYNGEE. V lost 4 bases to trimming and J lost 6 bases, with 23 bases between them. CDR3 residues: CASSPRGSAALLNEQFF. The CDR3 DNA reads TGTGCCAGCAGCCCCCGGGGTAGCGCGGCACTCCTCAATGAGCAGTTCTTC.

The chain couples TRBV13 to TRBJ2-7; D tentatively reads TRBD1 or TRBD2 (5 bases each). The V end was cut by 2 bases, the J end by 6 bases, with 14 bases between. CDR3 length: 14 amino acids. In germline, CDR1 is PRHDT, CDR2 FYEKMQ (reference sequence). DNA for the CDR3: TGTGCCAGCAGCTTAAACGGCAGGGCGGGCGAGCAGTACTTC. As protein: CASSLNGRAGEQYF.

The chain recombines TRBV4-1 with TRBJ2-1; 13 nucleotides agree with TRBD2. The V gene end was trimmed by 4 bases and the J gene end by 8 bases; junction bases not matched to a gene: 2. The CDR3 has 14 residues. Germline CDR1 reads MGHRA; CDR2 reads YSYEKL. As DNA, the CDR3 is TGCGCCAGCAGCCTAGGACTAGCGGGAGATGAGCAGTTCTTC. It encodes CASSLGLAGDEQFF.

This clone was observed a handful of times. The genes are TRBV21-1 and TRBJ2-2; TRBD2, the table's D call, lacks a check against the DNA. TRBV21-1 is annotated as a pseudogene. The CDR3 is 18 amino acids. The CDR3 loop reads CASSKRGSLAAPTGELFF. CDR3 coding DNA: TGTGCCAGCAGCAAAAGGGGGTCGCTAGCGGCACCTACGGGGGAGCTGTTTTTT.

This chain joins TRBV13 and TRBJ2-5, with no clear D. Germline values: CDR1 PRHDT, CDR2 FYEKMQ (reference sequence). V was clipped by 5 bases and J by 0 bases, with 13 bases between them. This CDR3 has 15 amino acids. The CDR3 DNA sequence: TGTGCCAGCAGCCCAGTGCTGGGCGACCAAGAGACCCAGTACTTC. The encoded protein is CASSPVLGDQETQYF.

This clone was recorded many times. One junction end disagrees with the germline gene, perhaps due to a read error. This sample also contains other DNA sequences that code for the same CDR3. The gene calls are TRBV6-4 and TRBJ1-2, with D unresolved. Germline CDR1 is MRHNA and CDR2 is SNTAGT. There are 14 residues in the CDR3. CDR3 sequence: CASSESSDVYGYTF. CDR3 nucleotide sequence: TGCGCCAGCAGTGAGTCGAGCGATGTATATGGCTACACCTTC.

The chain uses TRBV4-1 and TRBJ2-3; no clear D gene. This CDR3 is 16 amino acids long. Germline CDR1 MGHRA, CDR2 YSYEKL. The V end lost 3 bases, the J end lost 2 bases, and 15 bases lay between the germline ends. The CDR3 nucleotides read TGCGCCAGCAGCCACCTCCGGGTCCCAAACACAGATACGCAGTATTTT. Translating gives CASSHLRVPNTDTQYF.

The CDR3 sequence is CSVEVQQGMANYGYTF. DNA of the CDR3: TGCAGCGTTGAAGTTCAACAGGGTATGGCCAACTATGGCTACACCTTC. The rearrangement joins TRBV29-1 to TRBJ1-2, with D perhaps matching TRBD1 (6 bases). Germline values: CDR1 SQVTM, CDR2 ANQGSEA. Trimming removed 1 base from V and 2 bases from J, with 17 bases in between. The CDR3 loop spans 16 amino acids.

This clone was observed a handful of times. V is TRBV7-9 and J is TRBJ2-1; weak D call: TRBD1 (5 bases). The CDR3 runs 15 residues. With 5 bases removed from V and 4 bases from J, the gap between germline ends came to 15 bases. CDR1 is SEHNR and CDR2 is FQNEAQ in the germline V gene (reference sequence). In nucleotides, the CDR3 is TGTGCCAGCAGCAGCAGGGTTACCCCGTACAATGAGCAGTTCTTC. Its protein product is CASSSRVTPYNEQFF.

This chain connects TRBV5-1 to TRBJ2-7; D is uncertain. The length of the CDR3 is 13 residues. The V gene's germline CDR1 is SGHRS and CDR2 YFSETQ. V was shortened by 0 bases and J by 2 bases, with 6 bases between the two germline ends. For the CDR3, the DNA is TGCGCCAGCAGCTTGGACACACCCTACGAGCAGTACTTC. Translating it yields CASSLDTPYEQYF.

The CDR3 bases are TGTGCCAGCACCGAGGGGTATAGCGGAGGGAACACCGGGGAGCTGTTTTTT. Its translation is CASTEGYSGGNTGELFF. The genes are TRBV9 and TRBJ2-2; D perhaps matches TRBD2 (6 bases). CDR3 length: 17 amino acids. Germline loops: CDR1 SGDLS, CDR2 YYNGEE. V lost 6 bases, J lost 1 base, and 19 bases lay in between.

The chain uses TRBV25-1 and TRBJ2-7, with 8 bases identical to TRBD1. The V gene end was trimmed by 2 bases and the J gene end by 5 bases; junction bases not matched to a gene: 5. This CDR3 is built from 14 residues. The V gene's germline CDR1 is MGHDK and CDR2 SYGVNS. The CDR3 sequence is CASSEKGRGHEQYF. In DNA form, the CDR3 reads TGTGCCAGCAGTGAAAAAGGCAGGGGGCACGAGCAGTACTTC.

This sequence joins TRBV28 and TRBJ1-1; 8 bases align to TRBD1. Germline lookup yields CDR1 MDHEN and CDR2 SYDVKM. The V and J ends lost 10 bases and 7 bases, in that order; junction bases with no gene match: 5. This CDR3 spans 11 amino acids. Here the CDR3 reads CAIHRGNEAFF. DNA for the CDR3: TGTGCCATTCACAGGGGGAATGAAGCTTTCTTT.

The chain uses TRBV2 and TRBJ2-7; no firm D call. There are 14 residues in the CDR3. V dropped 8 bases and J dropped 2 bases, with 16 bases sitting between them. Germline CDR1 and CDR2: SNHLY and FYNNEI. CDR3 region: CASAPRVSPYEQYF. The CDR3 DNA reads as TGTGCCAGCGCACCCCGGGTTTCCCCCTACGAGCAGTACTTC.

The rearrangement uses TRBV28 and TRBJ2-7, with D perhaps being TRBD1 or TRBD2 (5 bases each). This CDR3 is built from 12 residues. Germline V gives CDR1 MDHEN, CDR2 SYDVKM. V lost 8 bases, J lost 2 bases, and 10 bases lay in between. CDR3 bases: TGTGCCAGCCCGGGACGGACCTACGAGCAGTACTTC. It translates to CASPGRTYEQYF.

This clone was seen a single time. The chain is built from TRBV7-9 and TRBJ2-7, with 8 positions matching TRBD1. V was clipped by 6 bases and J by 6 bases; unmatched bases: 10. Germline lookup yields CDR1 SEHNR and CDR2 FQNEAQ (reference sequence). The CDR3 is 14 amino acids. The CDR3: CASSQGGRGPEQYF. CDR3 in DNA: TGTGCCAGCAGTCAGGGGGGCAGGGGGCCCGAGCAGTACTTC.

The CDR3 spells CASSRLADNEQFF. The CDR3 coding sequence is TGTGCCAGCAGCAGACTAGCGGACAATGAGCAGTTCTTC. The J gene is TRBJ2-1, the V gene TRBV9, with TRBD2 identical over 9 bases. This CDR3 is built from 13 residues. The J segment lost 5 bases and the V segment lost 4 bases, leaving 1 base of the junction unmatched. Per the germline V gene, CDR1 is SGDLS and CDR2 is YYNGEE.

V gene TRBV6-6 combines with J gene TRBJ2-3; D is perhaps TRBD1 or TRBD2 (6 bases each). The CDR3 is made up of 16 amino acids. Germline CDR1 reads MNHNY; CDR2 reads SVGAGI (reference sequence). Trimming shortened V by 3 bases and J by 5 bases, and 18 bases separated the two germline ends. CDR3: CASSYGVGGRVDTQYF. CDR3 nucleotides: TGTGCCAGCAGTTATGGAGTTGGGGGGCGAGTAGATACGCAGTATTTT.

The V call is TRBV11-2, the J call TRBJ1-1; the D is unclear. The CDR3 has 14 amino acids. Germline assignment: CDR1 SGHAT and CDR2 FQNNGV. V lost 3 bases, J lost 6 bases, and 14 bases lay in between. CDR3 region: CASSFGPLVAEAFF. The CDR3 nucleotides read TGTGCCAGCAGCTTCGGGCCCTTGGTGGCTGAAGCTTTCTTT.

This clone was found a few times. Here the CDR3 reads CASSLASGNYEQYF. DNA for the CDR3: TGTGCCAGCAGCTTAGCTAGCGGGAACTACGAGCAGTACTTC. The rearrangement uses TRBV7-2 and TRBJ2-7; the match to TRBD2 covers 8 bases. V lost 0 bases to trimming and J lost 3 bases; unmatched junction nucleotides: 1. The CDR3 loop spans 14 amino acids. Per germline, CDR1 SGHTA and CDR2 FQGNSA.